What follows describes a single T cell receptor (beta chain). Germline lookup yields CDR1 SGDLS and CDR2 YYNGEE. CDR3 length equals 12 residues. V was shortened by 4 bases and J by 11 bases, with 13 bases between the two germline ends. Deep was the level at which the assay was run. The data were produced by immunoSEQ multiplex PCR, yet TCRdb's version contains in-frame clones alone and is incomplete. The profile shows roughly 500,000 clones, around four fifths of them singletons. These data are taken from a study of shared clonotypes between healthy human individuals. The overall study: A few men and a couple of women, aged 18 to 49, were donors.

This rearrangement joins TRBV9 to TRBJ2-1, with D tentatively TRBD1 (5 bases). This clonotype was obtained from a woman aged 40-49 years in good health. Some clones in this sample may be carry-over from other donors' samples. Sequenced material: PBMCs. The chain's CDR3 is CASSPTGQKQFF. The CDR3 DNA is TGTGCCAGCAGCCCCACAGGTCAAAAGCAGTTCTTC.